This T cell receptor (beta chain) was identified in a study of T cell responses to AZD1222 COVID-19 vaccine. Study as a whole: Pooling was applied to second doses at about 4 or about 12 weeks. Study-level points and caveats: White British donors predominated, females outnumbered males, and clonal diversity was possibly underestimated. The reported proportion of spike-specific TCRs targeting unmutated variant regions was nearly half. Mapped onto spike, vaccine-associated CD4 TCRs spanned it and were dominant at 160-218 and 743-854.

Only in-frame clones appear in the TCRdb table, and some are missing; sequencing was by immunoSEQ multiplex PCR. The sample lists about 130,000 clones; roughly nine tenths were seen once. With 8 bases removed from V and 1 base from J, the gap between germline ends came to 14 bases. CDR3 length: 14 amino acids. Germline V gene sequence: CDR1 SGHAT, CDR2 FQNNGV. Concerning this clone itself: The target antigen is unknown.

The chain recombines TRBV11-2 with TRBJ1-1, with a possible D match to TRBD1 (6 bases). The source of this sequence is an adult in good health. This sample comprised peripheral blood, obtained on day 0 of AZD1222 vaccination. This chain's CDR3 is CASDQGTSNTEAFF. The CDR3 nucleotides are TGTGCCAGCGATCAGGGGACTTCGAACACTGAAGCTTTCTTT.